The rows below give T cell receptor beta chains drawn from one sample of a study of CD8 T cells in ankylosing spondylitis. Via MiXCR, TCRdb re-called the 5' RACE reads, giving one row per CDR3 protein. The sample has 200,000 to 300,000 distinct CDR3 sequences; roughly a tenth are singletons. Sequencing used blood, either unsorted or a sorted T cell fraction (not recorded which). These receptors came from a male donor with ankylosing spondylitis or in good health (not recorded which). Each CDR3 is given without its conserved first and last residue. Expanded clones are given a class, and other clones once, few, many or no size at all.

TRBV3-1	many	TRBJ1-1	ASSYEPVNTEAF
TRBV20-1	many	TRBJ2-5	SARTDYQETQY
TRBV21-1	many	TRBJ2-1	ASSKPVGTGGYNEQF
TRBV7-2	many	TRBJ1-2	ASSQPGIGYGYT
TRBV5-1	many	TRBJ1-5	ASSLGTGAGNQPQH
TRBV14	many	TRBJ2-1	ASSRRRGADLYNEQF
TRBV7-9	once	TRBJ2-3	ASSSGLAGAADTQY
TRBV5-1	many	TRBJ2-7	ASSLAGFSSYEQY
TRBV6-1	few	TRBJ2-7	ASRLHNYEQY
TRBV12-3/TRBV12-4	many	TRBJ2-2	ASSLLGNTGELF
TRBV20-1	many	TRBJ1-2	SAPRVGQDYGYT
TRBV20-1	many	TRBJ1-2	SARDRTGTEYGYT
TRBV5-4	many	TRBJ2-1	ASSPRQGAYNEQF
TRBV4-1	many	TRBJ2-1	ASSPSTDSSEQF
TRBV12-3/TRBV12-4	many	TRBJ1-1	ASSPPGQHTEAF
TRBV3-1	many	TRBJ1-2	ASSFLGETNYGYT
TRBV6-1	.	TRBJ2-1	ASSDIGTSLNEQF
TRBV9	many	TRBJ1-2	ASSVGRNNYGYT
TRBV2	many	TRBJ1-2	ASSEEANYGYT
TRBV5-1	few	TRBJ1-6	ASSLAMDSPLH
TRBV5-1	.	TRBJ2-7	ASSFSHSGGYEQY
TRBV30	.	TRBJ1-3	AWSDLNSPFGNTIY
TRBV6-1	few	TRBJ2-4	ASSETSGGVKNIQY
TRBV3-1	many	TRBJ2-1	ASSPRGGEQF
TRBV29-1	many	TRBJ2-3	SVEIGVGDTQY
TRBV3-1	many	TRBJ1-1	ASSQAGQSYTEAF
TRBV4-2	.	TRBJ1-1	ASSSQIEAF
TRBV30	few	TRBJ2-7	AWSEGTASYEQY
TRBV13	many	TRBJ2-7	ASSPLGRAEQY
TRBV7-9	few	TRBJ2-7	ASSFRDNPHEQY
TRBV5-1	many	TRBJ1-1	ASDRTGQTEAF
TRBV25-1	many	TRBJ2-2	ASSEVGVQGNTGELF
TRBV5-1	many	TRBJ2-1	ASSLDFNNEQF
TRBV11-1	.	TRBJ2-6	ASRATLTTSGPSSGANVLT
TRBV6-2/TRBV6-3	many	TRBJ1-1	ASTTPTGGGGEAF
TRBV13	few	TRBJ2-3	ASSGGGGSTDTQY
TRBV2	many	TRBJ1-1	ASSSGTAMNTEAF
TRBV19	.	TRBJ2-2	ASSVRGELF
TRBV27	many	TRBJ2-4	ASRLSWGRGAKNIQY
TRBV30	.	TRBJ2-3	AWRPGLAAGDTQY
TRBV5-5	many	TRBJ2-2	ASSLGGQTGELF
TRBV11-3	.	TRBJ2-1	ASSLAADNEQF
TRBV5-5	many	TRBJ2-1	ASSFQAFASYNEQF
TRBV5-1	many	TRBJ2-1	ASSLGAGGRNEQF
TRBV20-1	many	TRBJ2-3	SAPSATGGADTQY
TRBV6-1	few	TRBJ2-5	ASSEKDVSETQY